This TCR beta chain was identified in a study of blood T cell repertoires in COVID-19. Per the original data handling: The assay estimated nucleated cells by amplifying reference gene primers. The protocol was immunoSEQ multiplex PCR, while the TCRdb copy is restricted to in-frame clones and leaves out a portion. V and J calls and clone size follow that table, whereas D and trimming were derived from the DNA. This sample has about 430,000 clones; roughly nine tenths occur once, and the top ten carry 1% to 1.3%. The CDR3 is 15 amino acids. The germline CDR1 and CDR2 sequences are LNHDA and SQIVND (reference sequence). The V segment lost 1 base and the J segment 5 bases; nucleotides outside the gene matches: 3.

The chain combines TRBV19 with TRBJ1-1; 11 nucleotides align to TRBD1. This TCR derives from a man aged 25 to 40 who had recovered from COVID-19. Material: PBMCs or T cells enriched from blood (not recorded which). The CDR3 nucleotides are TGTGCCAGTAGTATAGGGGGGACAGGGGGAACTGAAGCTTTCTTT. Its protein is CASSIGGTGGTEAFF.